Detailed here is one TCR beta chain. Its antigen is still unknown. This record comes from a study of T-cell memory formation after mild COVID-19. Overall study context: TCR clusters mostly belonged to single donors. Whole-study findings and limits: Clones shrinking from day 15 to 85 showed even CD4/CD8 mixes; later expanders tilted CD4+. A subset of responding clones appeared in pre-infection memory, suggesting cross-reactive memory joined.

Using constant-segment primers, 5'RACE produced TCR alpha and TCR beta cDNA libraries carrying sample barcodes and UMIs. TCRdb passed the 5' RACE reads through MiXCR, listing each CDR3 protein once. Seen here are more than 110,000 distinct CDR3 sequences, about 25% observed once, and the top ten hold around a quarter. V lost 11 bases and J lost 6, with 13 bases in between. The CDR3 length is 12 residues. The specimen was PBMCs or a T cell subset sorted from them (not recorded which). The rearrangement joins TRBV12-3 or TRBV12-4 to TRBJ2-2; D perhaps matches TRBD1 (5 bases). This sequence originates from an adult woman who had mild COVID-19 (a few samples of this study predate the infection). Cell type and time point are not known. The CDR3 loop is CALRGSAGELFF. CDR3 nucleotide sequence: TGTGCCCTTAGGGGTTCGGCCGGGGAGCTGTTTTTT.